Below, one TCR beta chain is given with its context. This sample is drawn from a study of blood T cell repertoires in COVID-19. About the research overall: Specimens from acute and convalescent COVID-19 originated in the United States, Italy and Spain. The cDNA or gDNA used as material had been derived from T cells, B-cell-depleted T cells, or PBMCs.

The V gene's germline CDR1 is LNHDA and CDR2 SQIVND (reference sequence). The CDR3 has 15 amino acids. V was clipped by 4 bases and J by 8 bases; unmatched bases: 7. Per the authors' pipeline: Quantification of nucleated cells was approximated via reference gene primer amplification. Profiling relied on immunoSEQ multiplex PCR, and the TCRdb table lists in-frame clones only, not all of them. The DNA gave D and trimming, while V, J and clone size come from that table. Altogether approximately 250,000 clones are present, over 70% being singletons, with the ten largest covering 8.6%. This TCR was recovered from a human donor in a cohort sampled during active COVID-19. The chain is built from TRBV19 and TRBJ2-3; 12 bases agree with TRBD2. Input material: peripheral blood. The CDR3 spells CASSTLAGGPATQYF. DNA for the CDR3: TGTGCCAGTAGTACACTAGCGGGAGGACCCGCTACGCAGTATTTT. The whole variable domain, filled in from reference TRBV19 and TRBJ2-3, reads DGGITQSPKYLFRKEGQNVTLSCEQNLNHDAMYWYRQDPGQGLRLIYYSQIVNDFQKGDIAEGYSVSREKKESFPLTVTSAQKNPTAFYLCASSTLAGGPATQYFGPGTRLTVL.